The clone carrying this T cell receptor beta chain has more than one count but fewer than ten. These data originate in a study of blood T cells in healthy people across ages. CDR3 length equals 14 residues. From germline, CDR1 is MNHNY and CDR2 SVGAGI (reference sequence). Trimming left V 8 bases short and J 6 bases short, with 17 bases between. Next came a second PCR, run for roughly 6 to 11 cycles, which used a sample-barcoded 5' primer along with a J-beta primer mix. TCRdb itself ran the 5' RACE reads through MiXCR, one entry per CDR3 protein. Among around 850,000 distinct CDR3 sequences listed, under 40% were seen once.

The chain recombines TRBV6-6 with TRBJ2-1; D is unresolved. What was sequenced was blood. The TCR originated in a man between 18 and 35 years old in good health. CDR3 in DNA: TGTGCCAGCCAGGACGAGGATTTTAGCAATGAGCAGTTCTTC. Translating gives CASQDEDFSNEQFF.